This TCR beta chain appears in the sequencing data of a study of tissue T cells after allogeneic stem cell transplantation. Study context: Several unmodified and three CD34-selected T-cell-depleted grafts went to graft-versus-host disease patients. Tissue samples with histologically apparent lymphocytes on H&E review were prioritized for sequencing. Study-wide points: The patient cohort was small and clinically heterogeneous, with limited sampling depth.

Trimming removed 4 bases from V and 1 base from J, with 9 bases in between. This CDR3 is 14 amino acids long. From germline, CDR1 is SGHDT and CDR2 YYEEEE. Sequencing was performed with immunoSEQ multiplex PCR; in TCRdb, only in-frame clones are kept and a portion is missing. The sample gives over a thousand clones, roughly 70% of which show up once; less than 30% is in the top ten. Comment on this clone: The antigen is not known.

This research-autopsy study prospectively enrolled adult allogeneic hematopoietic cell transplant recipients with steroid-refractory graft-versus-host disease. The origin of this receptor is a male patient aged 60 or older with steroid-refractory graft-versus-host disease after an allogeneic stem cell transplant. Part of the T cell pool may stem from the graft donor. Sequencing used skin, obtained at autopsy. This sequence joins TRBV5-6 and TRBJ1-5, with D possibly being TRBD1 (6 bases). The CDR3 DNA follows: TGTGCCAGCAGCCCTACAGGGAGCAATCAGCCCCAGCATTTT. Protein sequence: CASSPTGSNQPQHF.